This TCR beta chain was captured in a study of T cells in Graves' hyperthyroidism and ophthalmopathy. The wider study: Peripheral blood was collected at initial diagnosis, before any treatment.

This clonotype was recorded many times. The CDR3 runs to 14 residues. Trimming took 8 bases from V and 0 from J; bases not matched to a gene: 5. The V gene's germline CDR1 is ENHRY and CDR2 SYGVKD. Exclusion of patients followed from uncontrolled infection, other autoimmune disease, pregnancy or lactation. TCR beta CDR3 region amplification was performed from RNA transcripts. During a first-round RT-PCR of the TCR CDR3, the HTBI primer set was used. TCRdb ran MiXCR on the multiplex PCR reads and lists one entry per CDR3 protein. The data hold 600,000 to 700,000 distinct CDR3 sequences, with roughly 14% observed a single time.

The sequenced sample was blood. The receptor was isolated from a woman aged 40-49 years with Graves' ophthalmopathy. This chain links TRBV10-3 with TRBJ2-3; 7 nucleotides line up with TRBD2. CDR3 loop: CAISSGASTDTQYF. In DNA form, the CDR3 reads TGTGCCATCTCTAGCGGTGCTAGCACAGATACGCAGTATTTT.